This TCR beta chain was sequenced for a study of blood T cell repertoires in COVID-19. Study at large: Acute and convalescent COVID-19 specimens originated in the United States, Italy and Spain.

Seattle-derived patients entered the study during active infection and were followed longitudinally. Germline lookup yields CDR1 SGHRS and CDR2 YFSETQ. Trimming took 4 bases from V and 1 from J; bases not matched to a gene: 3. The CDR3 contains 14 residues. In the original workflow: Reference gene primer amplification yielded estimated nucleated cell counts. Method: immunoSEQ multiplex PCR; TCRdb's copy keeps in-frame clones and lacks some. V and J calls and clone size are copied from that table; D and trimming were computed from the DNA. The sample contains just over 250,000 clones, around nine tenths of which appear only once.

Sequenced material: peripheral blood. The V gene is TRBV5-1, the J gene TRBJ2-3; 7 bases are shared with TRBD1. The clonotype was recovered from a woman between 65 and 79 years old with COVID-19, enrolled during active disease. CDR3 amino acids: CASSPDRGTDTQYF. DNA of the CDR3: TGCGCCAGCAGCCCCGACAGGGGCACAGATACGCAGTATTTT.